This T cell receptor beta chain was observed in a study of T cells in women clearing cervical HPV infection (dated by TCRdb to the late 2010s). Describing the broader study: Cases were roughly 24 women with histologically confirmed HPV16-related CIN3 or worse, including 2 invasive cancers. Since only a few of the women had HLA typing available, the possibility that HLA type was acting as a confounder could not be ruled out. Median age was roughly 35 years in cases versus around 40 in controls, and baseline characteristics did not differ significantly. Five blinded duplicates per group were added as quality controls, giving around 60 samples: 50 or so participants and roughly ten replicates. For cases, the median interval between lesion detection and blood sampling was around 160 days, with an interquartile range of 90 to 200 days. The exploratory proof-of-principle case-control study was nested within the Guanacaste HPV Natural History Study in Costa Rica and compared TCR repertoires across cervical HPV16 outcomes. Controls were 25 women whose single incident HPV16 infection cleared within 12 months without precancer or cancer developing. Cases and controls were matched on age within five years and on year of sample collection. Blood from cases was drawn at the visit where the lesion was first identified, while blood from controls was drawn once the infection was no longer detected. The parent cohort enrolled 9,800 or so women aged 18 or older in Guanacaste, Costa Rica, during about 1992 to 1994 and followed them for roughly seven years.

Using the immunoSEQ assay, multiplex PCR amplified TCR beta CDR3 regions from an average of approximately 1,200 ng of genomic DNA per sample. Primer bias was corrected in the assay by using a complete synthetic TCR repertoire to establish an amplification baseline. Amplicons were sequenced on the Illumina platform. The paper's data handling went like this. Sequences were error-corrected by clustering with frequency ratios and a modified nearest-neighbor algorithm, then analyzed in the immunoSEQ Analyzer with IMGT gene definitions. At each rarefaction depth, TCR richness and evenness were averaged over 20 rarefaction repeats, and samples with fewer sequences than the depth were excluded. Wilcoxon rank sum tests with FDR correction were used to compare relative abundances of V, D and J genes between the groups. For the blinded duplicates, the intraclass correlation was around 95% for TCR richness and averaged about 77% across about 64 gene segments. TCRdb provides this immuneACCESS table in a form limited to in-frame rearrangements. Some clones are lacking; in checked studies, under half of them reflect an unresolved V gene, and why the rest are absent is not known. The V and J calls and clone size are taken from that table; D and trimming were inferred from the DNA. The table for this sample records some 40,000 clones. The ten biggest clones cover around 4.9% of the sample.

Trimming accounts for 3 bases at V and 4 bases at J, while the number of junction bases matched to no gene is 6. The CDR3 numbers 15 residues from cysteine through phenylalanine. The DNA shown is the part of the CDR3 that was read: 36 bases, in frame from base 1. According to the germline V gene (reference sequence), CDR1 reads SGHKS and CDR2 reads YYEKEE. Worth noting for this clone: Its antigen is not yet known. Read data end 3 residues before the CDR3 end; the end is taken from the germline J gene.

Every participant had a single incident cervical HPV16 infection, and women with prevalent HPV16 infections were excluded. Cervical HPV DNA was detected with MY09/MY11 PCR, and genotyping was done with dot-blot hybridization. Fifteen mL of heparinized blood were centrifuged, and the buffy coat was split into aliquots, frozen at -30 degrees C, and then kept at -80 degrees C. QIAGEN kits were used to extract genomic DNA from the buffy coat specimens. What the authors observed across the whole study: Significantly higher TCR repertoire richness was observed in CIN3+ cases than in controls across sequencing depths, whereas no difference in evenness was found. Cases had lower TRBV6-7 relative abundance than controls (around 0.11% versus 0.15%; Bonferroni P = 0.0008). The cross-sectional design could not show whether associations preceded infection or resulted from it; effector/memory subsets and HPV-specific T cells were not isolated. Random forest classifiers that combined richness and V gene abundances separated cases from controls with an estimated AUC of less than 0.85. Because T-cell numbers per sample were unknown, differences in richness could reflect varying T-cell content rather than repertoire biology.

Sequencing input: blood buffy coat. This chain is built from TRBV5-5 and TRBJ1-2, with 10 bases in between that match TRBD1. The TCR originated in a woman between 18 and 69 years old with a cervical HPV16 infection that either progressed to CIN3+ or cleared (not recorded which). The CDR3 is CASSWTGTGVYGYTF. CDR3 DNA (partial): TGTGCCAGCAGCTGGACTGGGACAGGGGTCTATGGC.